The next 27 T cell receptor beta chains were all read from a single sample in a study of blood T cell repertoires in COVID-19. Libraries were prepared by immunoSEQ multiplex PCR; TCRdb keeps only in-frame clonotypes and omits some of them. Found here are 95,000 to 150,000 clones, roughly 84% of them singletons; the top ten hold roughly 4%. Material for sequencing was PBMCs or T cells enriched from blood (not recorded which). The receptors here all came from a woman in her 30s who had recovered from COVID-19.

The J gene is TRBJ2-5, the V gene TRBV5-5, with TRBD2 identical over 10 bases. J was trimmed by 2 bases and V by 1 base; bases with no gene match: 8. Germline V gene lookup returns CDR1 SGHKS and CDR2 YYEKEE (reference sequence). The CDR3 loop spans 17 amino acids. CDR3 bases: TGTGCCAGCAGCTTGATAGCTAGCGGGAGTGTGCAAGAGACCCAGTACTTC. Translating gives CASSLIASGSVQETQYF.

In this sample, this clone turned up a few times. The V call is TRBV24-1, the J call TRBJ2-5, with D unclear. Germline lookup yields CDR1 KGHDR and CDR2 SFDVKD. Trimming took off 4 bases at V and 5 bases at J, with 4 bases between the two ends. This CDR3 has 11 residues. This CDR3 is CATSESETQYF. CDR3 DNA: TGTGCCACCAGTGAGAGTGAGACCCAGTACTTC.

This sequence joins TRBV6-2 or TRBV6-3 and TRBJ1-2; no clear D gene. Trimming took off 2 bases at V and 5 bases at J, with 12 bases between the two ends. Per germline, CDR1 MNHEY and CDR2 SVGEGT. The CDR3 spans 14 residues. CDR3 nucleotides: TGTGCCAGCAGTTACCCTCTCCAGCGATATGGCTACACCTTC. Its protein product is CASSYPLQRYGYTF.

This rearrangement joins TRBV14 to TRBJ2-7, with TRBD2 matching over 14 bases. This CDR3 is built from 20 residues. The trim removed 2 bases at V and 6 bases at J, leaving 18 bases unmatched. Per germline, CDR1 SGHDN and CDR2 FVKESK. CDR3 region: CASSQPSLRLAGGVSSEQYF. The DNA for the CDR3 is TGTGCCAGCAGCCAACCCAGCCTGAGACTAGCGGGAGGGGTGTCAAGCGAGCAGTACTTC.

The chain couples TRBV2 to TRBJ2-3, with 10 bases that match TRBD2. The CDR3 has 17 amino acids. CDR1 is SNHLY and CDR2 is FYNNEI in the germline V gene. J lost 3 bases, V lost 2 bases, and 8 bases had no gene match. Here the CDR3 DNA reads TGTGCCAGCAGTGAATTGCCGGTAGCGGGAGGTACAGATACGCAGTATTTT. This gives the protein CASSELPVAGGTDTQYF. Complete variable domain (other parts from reference TRBV2 and TRBJ2-3): EPEVTQTPSHQVTQMGQEVILRCVPISNHLYFYWYRQILGQKVEFLVSFYNNEISEKSEIFDDQFSVERPDGSNFTLKIRSTKLEDSAMYFCASSELPVAGGTDTQYFGPGTRLTVL.

This sequence joins TRBV4-1 and TRBJ2-1; TRBD2 matches at 8 bases. The germline V gene has CDR1 MGHRA and CDR2 YSYEKL. Trimming removed 2 bases from V and 3 bases from J; junction bases left unmatched: 3. The CDR3 has 15 residues. The CDR3 loop is CASSQRLAGYNEQFF. Here the CDR3 DNA reads TGCGCCAGCAGCCAACGGCTAGCGGGCTACAATGAGCAGTTCTTC.

The table lists this clone with a few counts. V is TRBV13 and J is TRBJ1-1; D gene ambiguous. Germline values: CDR1 PRHDT, CDR2 FYEKMQ (reference sequence). V was trimmed by 0 bases and J by 0 bases, leaving 8 bases between them. CDR3 length: 15 amino acids. CDR3 nucleotides: TGTGCCAGCAGCTTAGGTGTCTATATGAACACTGAAGCTTTCTTT. Translating it yields CASSLGVYMNTEAFF.

Only one count was recorded for this clone. The CDR3 sequence is CASSPGQGAWETQYF. CDR3 in DNA: TGTGCCAGCAGCCCCGGACAGGGGGCCTGGGAGACCCAGTACTTC. The chain joins TRBV9 to TRBJ2-5; 11 bases are a match to TRBD1. V lost 4 bases to trimming and J lost 5 bases; unmatched junction nucleotides: 7. The germline CDR1 and CDR2 sequences are SGDLS and YYNGEE. This CDR3 has 15 amino acids.

The rearrangement links TRBV30 to TRBJ1-1, with a possible D match to TRBD1 (5 bases). CDR1 and CDR2 from the germline V gene are GTSNPN and SVGIG (reference sequence). This CDR3 contains 13 residues. The V gene lost 3 bases and the J gene lost 4 bases, with 12 bases spanning the gap. CDR3 nucleotides: TGTGCCTGGAGAATATACGGGGGCACTGAAGCTTTCTTT. Residues: CAWRIYGGTEAFF.

The chain is built from TRBV9 and TRBJ1-1; D is undetermined. Trimming took 4 bases from V and 2 from J, leaving 9 bases between them. The germline CDR1 and CDR2 sequences are SGDLS and YYNGEE. The CDR3 spans 13 residues. The CDR3 coding sequence is TGTGCCAGCAGCCAGGACTTCAACACTGAAGCTTTCTTT. Translation: CASSQDFNTEAFF.

V usage is TRBV6-2 or TRBV6-3 and J usage is TRBJ2-5; 8 bases map to TRBD2. Trimming cost V 2 bases and J 1 base; bases outside gene matches: 12. Germline V gene sequence: CDR1 MNHEY, CDR2 SVGEGT. This CDR3 contains 18 residues. The CDR3 DNA reads TGTGCCAGCAGTTACGGGGGGTCCCTAGCGGGCATCCAAGAGACCCAGTACTTC. This translates into CASSYGGSLAGIQETQYF.

The rearrangement uses TRBV5-1 and TRBJ2-1, with D unclear. Germline values: CDR1 SGHRS, CDR2 YFSETQ. The CDR3 loop spans 15 amino acids. Trimming shortened V by 4 bases and J by 2 bases, and 13 bases separated the two germline ends. The CDR3 loop is CASSPGGSTYNEQFF. As DNA, the CDR3 is TGCGCCAGCAGCCCGGGTGGCTCCACCTACAATGAGCAGTTCTTC.

The chain uses TRBV27 and TRBJ2-2, with 7 bases that match TRBD1. V was clipped by 7 bases and J by 0 bases; unmatched bases: 8. Germline-derived CDR1 and CDR2 are MNHEY and SMNVEV (reference sequence). CDR3 length: 16 amino acids. CDR3 protein: CASKLRTGTNTGELFF. The CDR3 nucleotides read TGTGCCAGCAAGTTGAGGACAGGCACGAACACCGGGGAGCTGTTTTTT.

This clone was picked up a small number of times. This chain uses TRBV28 with TRBJ2-1; 8 nucleotides line up with TRBD2. The CDR3 is 14 residues long. The V gene end was trimmed by 1 base and the J gene end by 6 bases; junction bases not matched to a gene: 2. Germline-derived CDR1 and CDR2 are MDHEN and SYDVKM. CDR3 DNA: TGTGCCAGCAGTTTATCGGGGGGGTTCAATGAGCAGTTCTTC. It is translated as CASSLSGGFNEQFF. Using reference TRBV28 and TRBJ2-1 for the parts outside the CDR3, the full variable domain is DVKVTQSSRYLVKRTGEKVFLECVQDMDHENMFWYRQDPGLGLRLIYFSYDVKMKEKGDIPEGYSVSREKKERFSLILESASTNQTSMYLCASSLSGGFNEQFFGPGTRLTVL.

This chain joins TRBV5-6 and TRBJ2-1; 11 bases line up with TRBD2. Germline values: CDR1 SGHDT, CDR2 YYEEEE. The CDR3 totals 18 residues. V trimming: 1 base; J trimming: 0 bases; junction bases outside the gene matches: 6. The CDR3 DNA reads as TGTGCCAGCAGCTTGACCGGGACTAGCGGTAGCTCCTACAATGAGCAGTTCTTC. As protein: CASSLTGTSGSSYNEQFF.

This sequence joins TRBV7-2 and TRBJ2-2; 8 nucleotides line up with TRBD2. The CDR3 extends over 18 amino acids. V lost 11 bases, J lost 0 bases, and 17 bases stayed unmatched. CDR1 SGHTA and CDR2 FQGNSA come from the germline V gene. The CDR3 nucleotides read TGTGCCCTGCGTGGGGGGCTAGCGGGCTTCCCGAACACCGGGGAGCTGTTTTTT. It encodes CALRGGLAGFPNTGELFF.

The rearrangement links TRBV28 to TRBJ1-3, with D maybe TRBD1 (5 bases). The CDR3 sequence is 19 residues long. Germline-derived CDR1 and CDR2 are MDHEN and SYDVKM. The ends were cut back, 1 base at V and 0 bases at J, with 19 bases in the middle. The CDR3 is CASSLFGAGLQFSGNTIYF. The CDR3 DNA is TGTGCCAGCAGTTTATTCGGCGCGGGGCTACAGTTCTCTGGAAACACCATATATTTT.

This clone appeared many times. J is TRBJ2-7 and V is TRBV30; 9 bases map to TRBD2. Per the germline V gene, CDR1 is GTSNPN and CDR2 is SVGIG (reference sequence). The CDR3 is made up of 17 amino acids. Germline trimming cut 3 bases from V and 2 bases from J; bases unmatched to any gene: 14. CDR3 sequence (DNA): TGTGCCTGGAGCCAAGCCCCAAGACTAGCGGCGACCTACGAGCAGTACTTC. Its translation: CAWSQAPRLAATYEQYF.

Turning to this clone: Other DNA sequences in the sample encode the same CDR3. The genes are TRBV27 and TRBJ1-2, with 7 bases identical to TRBD1. CDR3 length: 15 residues. V shed 5 bases and J 4 bases; nucleotides not matched to a gene: 10. The germline gives CDR1 MNHEY, CDR2 SMNVEV (reference sequence). The CDR3, as DNA: TGTGCCAGCAGTCTTCGACAGGGCGGAGGCTATGGCTACACCTTC. Translation gives CASSLRQGGGYGYTF.

The J gene is TRBJ2-5, the V gene TRBV30, with D possibly being TRBD1 (5 bases). Germline CDR1 reads GTSNPN; CDR2 reads SVGIG (reference sequence). V lost 3 bases and J 2 bases, leaving 10 bases between the germline ends. CDR3 length equals 13 residues. DNA of the CDR3: TGTGCCTGGAGCCCAGGGTTTCAAGAGACCCAGTACTTC. It yields the protein CAWSPGFQETQYF. Using reference TRBV30 and TRBJ2-5 for the parts outside the CDR3, the full variable domain is SQTIHQWPATLVQPVGSPLSLECTVEGTSNPNLYWYRQAAGRGLQLLFYSVGIGQISSEVPQNLSASRPQDRQFILSSKKLLLSDSGFYLCAWSPGFQETQYFGPGTRLLVL.

The chain is built from TRBV28 and TRBJ1-5, with 7 nucleotides matching TRBD1. This CDR3 contains 16 residues. Germline V CDR1 and CDR2: MDHEN, SYDVKM. Unmatched junction bases numbered 7, after V lost 2 bases and J lost 3 bases. CDR3 in DNA: TGTGCCAGCAGTTTAGCCAACAGGGGTTTCAATCAGCCCCAGCATTTT. Its protein product is CASSLANRGFNQPQHF.

This clone came up once. This chain joins TRBV28 and TRBJ1-5, with D uncertain. Between the trimmed V and J ends, which lost 3 bases and 6 bases, there was a span of 9 bases. The CDR3 covers 13 residues. Germline V gene data show CDR1 as MDHEN and CDR2 as SYDVKM. The CDR3 spells CASSFWGGQPQHF. The CDR3, as DNA: TGTGCCAGCAGTTTCTGGGGAGGTCAGCCCCAGCATTTT.

This rearrangement joins TRBV5-1 to TRBJ2-5, with TRBD2 matching 15 bases. Germline-derived CDR1 and CDR2 are SGHRS and YFSETQ. The CDR3 loop spans 19 amino acids. V lost 4 bases, J lost 5 bases, and 15 bases stayed unmatched. As DNA, the CDR3 is TGCGCCAGCAGCCACCACCCTAGGACTAGCGGGAGGGGACCGGAGACCCAGTACTTC. It translates to CASSHHPRTSGRGPETQYF.

The J gene is TRBJ1-1, the V gene TRBV19; D possibly corresponds to TRBD1 (5 bases). The CDR3 is made up of 15 amino acids. V lost 0 bases and J 1 base, leaving 9 bases between the germline ends. Germline V CDR1 and CDR2: LNHDA, SQIVND (reference sequence). CDR3 nucleotide sequence: TGTGCCAGTAGTATAGAAGGGGCCTGGAACACTGAAGCTTTCTTT. As protein: CASSIEGAWNTEAFF.

The V gene is TRBV19, the J gene TRBJ1-5, with D perhaps TRBD1 (6 bases). The CDR3 spans 16 residues. CDR1 is LNHDA, CDR2 SQIVND, per germline (reference sequence). The V gene lost 5 bases and the J gene lost 1 base, with 15 bases spanning the gap. The CDR3 spells CASSSQGWRSNQPQHF. The CDR3 nucleotides are TGTGCCAGTAGTTCACAGGGTTGGAGGAGCAATCAGCCCCAGCATTTT.

V gene TRBV9 combines with J gene TRBJ2-3, with D possibly being TRBD1 (7 bases). V was pared by 6 bases and J by 1 base, with 15 bases between. The CDR3 covers 15 residues. Germline values: CDR1 SGDLS, CDR2 YYNGEE. Here the CDR3 reads CASTPGGRGTDTQYF. CDR3 in DNA: TGTGCCAGCACCCCAGGGGGGCGGGGCACAGATACGCAGTATTTT.

This sequence joins TRBV7-6 and TRBJ1-1; 7 positions match TRBD1. V lost 5 bases and J lost 4; bases outside the gene matches: 10. The length of the CDR3 is 15 residues. The germline CDR1 and CDR2 sequences are SGHVS and FNYEAQ. The CDR3 coding sequence is TGTGCCAGCAGCACCCGACAGGGAGGAATCACTGAAGCTTTCTTT. Translated: CASSTRQGGITEAFF.